The 18 T cell receptor beta chains reported below all come from one sample, sequenced in a study of CD8 T cells in ankylosing spondylitis (dated by TCRdb to 2017 to 2019). The library was generated by 5' RACE. TCRdb names Illumina HiSeq 2500 as the instrument used. TCRdb reprocessed the public reads (quality trimming at Q25 with fastp, clone calling with MiXCR) and kept in-frame beta chains. CDR3 protein duplicates are merged, each entry listing the most common genes and DNA. The sample records about 250,000 distinct CDR3 sequences, 20% to 30% of which are singletons. The ten largest clonotypes hold around 0.58% of the sample. The sequenced sample was blood, either unsorted or a sorted T cell fraction (not recorded which). These receptor sequences come from a male donor with ankylosing spondylitis or in good health (not recorded which).

In its sample, this clonotype was seen a few times. This chain links TRBV7-9 with TRBJ1-2; D remains ambiguous. V shed 5 bases and J shed 8 bases, with 15 bases lying between them. Germline CDR1 SEHNR, CDR2 FQNEAQ (reference sequence). This CDR3 is built from 13 residues. CDR3 amino acids: CASSTSGSPGYTF. Here the CDR3 DNA reads TGTGCCAGCAGCACCTCCGGGAGCCCGGGCTACACCTTC.

This clonotype was recorded a few times. The J gene is TRBJ2-1, the V gene TRBV12-3 or TRBV12-4; tentatively, D is TRBD1 (5 bases). Trimming removed 5 bases from V and 12 bases from J, with 14 bases in between. There are 12 residues in the CDR3. The CDR3 sequence is CASSHRQTPQFF. The CDR3 coding sequence is TGTGCCAGCAGTCATCGACAGACCCCGCAGTTCTTC.

This clonotype has ten or more counts. The rearrangement joins TRBV20-1 to TRBJ1-1, with 11 bases lining up with TRBD1. From germline, CDR1 is DFQATT and CDR2 SNEGSKA (reference sequence). This CDR3 has 16 amino acids. Unmatched junction bases numbered 4, after V lost 1 base and J lost 0 bases. CDR3 amino acids: CSARAGTGGVNTEAFF. For the CDR3, the DNA is TGCAGTGCTAGAGCCGGGACAGGGGGGGTGAACACTGAAGCTTTCTTT.

This clonotype was detected only a few times. The chain couples TRBV11-2 to TRBJ2-7; tentative D call: TRBD1 (6 bases). V was clipped by 5 bases and J by 6 bases, with 14 bases between them. CDR1 SGHAT and CDR2 FQNNGV come from the germline V gene. The CDR3 has 13 amino acids. CDR3 coding DNA: TGTGCCAGCAGCCATGGGGGCAGGGCCGAGCAGTACTTC. This encodes CASSHGGRAEQYF.

The V call is TRBV2, the J call TRBJ1-2; TRBD1 aligns across 8 bases. V lost 3 bases, J lost 7 bases, and 7 bases stayed unmatched. Germline CDR1 is SNHLY and CDR2 is FYNNEI. The CDR3 has 14 residues. This CDR3 is CASSDRGQDFGYTF. In DNA form, the CDR3 reads TGTGCCAGCAGTGATCGGGGACAGGATTTTGGCTACACCTTC.

The chain combines TRBV21-1 with TRBJ2-5; TRBD2 is the table's D call and was not checked against the DNA. TRBV21-1 is a pseudogene locus. CDR3 length: 15 residues. The CDR3 loop reads CASSKRLAGVETQYF. The CDR3 coding sequence is TGTGCCAGCAGCAAACGGCTAGCGGGGGTTGAGACCCAGTACTTC.

This clonotype was counted at least ten times. J is TRBJ1-2 and V is TRBV5-4, with no clear D. The CDR3 runs 13 residues. Trimming left V 1 base short and J 8 bases short, with 12 bases between. From germline, CDR1 is SGHNT and CDR2 YYREEE (reference sequence). CDR3 nucleotides: TGTGCCAGCAGCTTGTACAGATCTAGAGGCTACACCTTC. Protein: CASSLYRSRGYTF.

This clonotype turned up a few times. The V call is TRBV6-5, the J call TRBJ2-7; D tentatively fits TRBD1 or TRBD2 (5 bases each). Looked up from germline, CDR1 is MNHEY and CDR2 is SVGAGI. The CDR3 is made up of 12 amino acids. V was cut by 6 bases and J by 7 bases, with 13 bases left in between. For the CDR3, the DNA is TGTGCCAGCAGGGGACCGGTTTGGGAGCAGTACTTC. Protein sequence: CASRGPVWEQYF.

Only a few counts were recorded for this clonotype. The chain recombines TRBV12-3 or TRBV12-4 with TRBJ2-7, with 7 bases fitting TRBD1. The CDR3 contains 14 residues. The V segment lost 6 bases and the J segment 5 bases; nucleotides outside the gene matches: 10. The CDR3 DNA reads as TGTGCCAGCAGACGTACGGGACAGTCCAACGAGCAGTACTTC. This sequence encodes CASRRTGQSNEQYF.

The chain uses TRBV7-2 and TRBJ2-5, with D unresolved. Germline CDR1 and CDR2: SGHTA and FQGNSA. This CDR3 has 14 residues. Trimming took 2 bases from V and 4 from J, leaving 11 bases between them. CDR3 sequence reads: CASSLFTALETQYF. The DNA of the CDR3 is TGTGCCAGCAGCTTATTTACAGCTCTAGAGACCCAGTACTTC. The full variable domain, in which reference TRBV7-2 and TRBJ2-5 provide the parts outside the CDR3, is GAGVSQSPSNKVTEKGKDVELRCDPISGHTALYWYRQSLGQGLEFLIYFQGNSAPDKSGLPSDRFSAERTGGSVSTLTIQRTQQEDSAVYLCASSLFTALETQYFGPGTRLLVL.

This chain uses TRBV12-3 or TRBV12-4 with TRBJ2-3, with 7 bases matching TRBD2. There are 14 residues in the CDR3. Trimming removed 5 bases from V and 4 bases from J; junction bases left unmatched: 6. The CDR3 loop reads CASSPPGGSDTQYF. The CDR3 nucleotides read TGTGCCAGCAGTCCCCCGGGGGGATCAGATACGCAGTATTTT.

This clonotype was seen repeatedly, ten times or more. The chain has TRBV12-3 or TRBV12-4 and TRBJ2-7; TRBD2 matches at 10 bases. V gave up 6 bases and J gave up 4 bases; unmatched junction bases: 6. CDR3 length equals 14 residues. This CDR3 is CASSPSGGAYEQYF. CDR3 nucleotides: TGTGCCAGCAGCCCTAGCGGGGGCGCATACGAGCAGTACTTC.

The chain has TRBV18 and TRBJ2-1; no definite D call. The CDR3 runs to 15 residues. CDR1 and CDR2 from the germline V gene are KGHSH and LQKENI. Trimming removed 2 bases from V and 6 bases from J, with 14 bases in between. Written as DNA, the CDR3 is TGTGCCAGCTCACCATCCGGTAACCTGCGCAATGAGCAGTTCTTC. Residues: CASSPSGNLRNEQFF. Using reference TRBV18 and TRBJ2-1 for the parts outside the CDR3, the full variable domain is NAGVMQNPRHLVRRRGQEARLRCSPMKGHSHVYWYRQLPEEGLKFMVYLQKENIIDESGMPKERFSAEFPKEGPSILRIQQVVRGDSAAYFCASSPSGNLRNEQFFGPGTRLTVL.

In its sample, this clonotype was seen many times. The chain carries TRBV6-5 and TRBJ1-2; D uncertain. Germline CDR1 reads MNHEY; CDR2 reads SVGAGI. The CDR3 spans 13 residues. Trimming removed 0 bases from V and 6 bases from J, with 8 bases in between. CDR3 sequence reads: CASSYSPAHGYTF. As DNA, the CDR3 is TGTGCCAGCAGTTACTCGCCCGCTCATGGCTACACCTTC.

V usage is TRBV12-3 or TRBV12-4 and J usage is TRBJ1-2; D perhaps matches TRBD1 (6 bases). The CDR3 loop spans 15 amino acids. V lost 3 bases, J lost 2 bases, and 13 bases lay in between. The DNA for the CDR3 is TGTGCCAGCAGTTTTTCGGGGGGCCGGAACTATGGCTACACCTTC. Translation gives CASSFSGGRNYGYTF.

This clonotype was seen repeatedly, ten times or more. The CDR3 loop reads CSARDGGGGGDTQYF. DNA of the CDR3: TGCAGTGCCCGAGATGGGGGCGGGGGGGGAGATACGCAGTATTTT. The V call is TRBV20-1, the J call TRBJ2-3; 9 bases map to TRBD2. The CDR3 is made up of 15 amino acids. CDR1 and CDR2 from the germline V gene are DFQATT and SNEGSKA (reference sequence). J gave up 5 bases and V 6 bases, and 12 bases lay outside the gene matches.

V is TRBV20-1 and J is TRBJ1-1; D is undetermined. Trimming took off 3 bases at V and 1 base at J, with 9 bases between the two ends. The CDR3 loop spans 13 amino acids. Germline V CDR1 and CDR2: DFQATT, SNEGSKA (reference sequence). The CDR3 here is CSASRTGNTEAFF. For the CDR3, the DNA is TGCAGTGCTAGTAGGACGGGGAACACTGAAGCTTTCTTT.

This clonotype was counted only a few times. The chain combines TRBV20-1 with TRBJ2-7, with D perhaps TRBD2 (5 bases). CDR3 length: 13 residues. The V and J ends lost 5 bases and 1 base respectively, with 12 bases between them. From germline, CDR1 is DFQATT and CDR2 SNEGSKA (reference sequence). CDR3 loop: CSAAQAGSYEQYF. DNA of the CDR3: TGCAGTGCTGCCCAGGCGGGTTCCTACGAGCAGTACTTC.